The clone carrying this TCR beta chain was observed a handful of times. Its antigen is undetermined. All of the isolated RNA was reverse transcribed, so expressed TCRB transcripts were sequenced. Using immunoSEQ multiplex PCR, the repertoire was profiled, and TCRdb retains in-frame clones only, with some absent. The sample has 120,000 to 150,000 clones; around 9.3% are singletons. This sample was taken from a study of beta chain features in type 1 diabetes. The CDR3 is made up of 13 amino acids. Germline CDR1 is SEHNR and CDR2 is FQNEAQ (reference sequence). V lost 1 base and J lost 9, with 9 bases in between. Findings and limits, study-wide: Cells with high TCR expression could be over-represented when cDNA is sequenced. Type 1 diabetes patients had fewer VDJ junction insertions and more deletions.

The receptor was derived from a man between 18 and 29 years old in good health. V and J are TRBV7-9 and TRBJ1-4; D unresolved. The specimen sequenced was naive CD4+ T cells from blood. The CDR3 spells CASSLGSTQKLFF. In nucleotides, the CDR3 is TGTGCCAGCAGCTTAGGGTCAACTCAAAAACTGTTTTTT.